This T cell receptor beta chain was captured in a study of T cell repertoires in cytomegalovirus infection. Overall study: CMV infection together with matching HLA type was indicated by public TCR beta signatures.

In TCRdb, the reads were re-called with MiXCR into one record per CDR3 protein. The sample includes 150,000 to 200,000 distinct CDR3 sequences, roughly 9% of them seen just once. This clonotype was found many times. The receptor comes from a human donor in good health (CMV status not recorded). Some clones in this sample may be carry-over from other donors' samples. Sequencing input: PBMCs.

The CDR3 is CASSMSGGGEQFF. The CDR3 nucleotides read TGTGCCAGTAGTATGAGCGGGGGAGGGGAGCAGTTCTTC. This rearrangement joins TRBV19 to TRBJ2-1; 8 bases fit TRBD2. Germline lookup yields CDR1 LNHDA and CDR2 SQIVND (reference sequence). V lost 3 bases to trimming and J lost 10 bases; unmatched junction nucleotides: 5. The CDR3 contains 13 residues.